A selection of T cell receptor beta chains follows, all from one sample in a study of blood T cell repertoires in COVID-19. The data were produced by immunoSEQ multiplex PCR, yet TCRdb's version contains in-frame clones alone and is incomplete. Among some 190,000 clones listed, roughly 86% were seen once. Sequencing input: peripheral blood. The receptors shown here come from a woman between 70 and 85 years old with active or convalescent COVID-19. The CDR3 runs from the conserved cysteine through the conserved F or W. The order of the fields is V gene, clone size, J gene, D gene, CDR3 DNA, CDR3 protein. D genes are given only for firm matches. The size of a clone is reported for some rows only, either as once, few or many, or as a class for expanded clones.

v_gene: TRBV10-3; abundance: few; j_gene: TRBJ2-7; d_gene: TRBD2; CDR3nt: TGTGCCATCAGTACCATGCTGACTAGCGGGAGACACTACGAGCAGTACTTC; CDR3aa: CAISTMLTSGRHYEQYF
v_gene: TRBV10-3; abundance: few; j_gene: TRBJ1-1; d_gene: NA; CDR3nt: TGTGCCATCAGTGAGCGTGGTGGGGGGGAACGCACTGAAGCTTTCTTT; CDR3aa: CAISERGGGERTEAFF
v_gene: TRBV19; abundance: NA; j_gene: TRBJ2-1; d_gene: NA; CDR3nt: TGTGCCAGTAGCCATGACAGGAACTCCTACAATGAGCAGTTCTTC; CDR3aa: CASSHDRNSYNEQFF
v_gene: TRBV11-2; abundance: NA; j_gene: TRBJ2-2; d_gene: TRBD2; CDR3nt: TGTGCCAGCACCCTACTAGCGGGACCCGGGGAGCTGTTTTTT; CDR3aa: CASTLLAGPGELFF
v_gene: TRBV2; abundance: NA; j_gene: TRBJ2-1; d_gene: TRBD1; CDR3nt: TGTGCCAGCAGTGAACAGGGGGCGGGATATGAGCAGTTCTTC; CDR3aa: CASSEQGAGYEQFF
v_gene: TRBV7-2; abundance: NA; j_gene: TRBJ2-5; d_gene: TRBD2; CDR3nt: TGTGCCAGCAGCTTAGGACTAGCGGGAGGGAGAGAGACCCAGTACTTC; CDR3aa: CASSLGLAGGRETQYF
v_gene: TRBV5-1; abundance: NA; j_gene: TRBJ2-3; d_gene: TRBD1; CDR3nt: TGCGCCAGCAGCCCGACAGGGTTGGACACAGATACGCAGTATTTT; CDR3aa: CASSPTGLDTDTQYF
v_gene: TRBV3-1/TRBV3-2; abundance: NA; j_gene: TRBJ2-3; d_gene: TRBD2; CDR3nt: TGTGCCAGCAGCCAAGTGGGAGGGATTACGCAGTATTTT; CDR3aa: CASSQVGGITQYF
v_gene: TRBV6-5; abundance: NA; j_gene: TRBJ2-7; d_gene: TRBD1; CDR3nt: TGTGCCAGCACGCGGGACAGGGGGCAGTACGAGCAGTACTTC; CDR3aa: CASTRDRGQYEQYF
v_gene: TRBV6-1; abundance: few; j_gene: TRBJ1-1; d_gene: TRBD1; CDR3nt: TGTGCCAGCAGTGAAGCGCGGACAGGTCGACCCATTGCTTTCTTT; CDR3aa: CASSEARTGRPIAFF
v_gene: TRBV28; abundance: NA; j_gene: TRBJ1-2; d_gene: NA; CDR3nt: TGTGCCTCCGGGGGTGTCCCCCATTATGGCTACACCTTC; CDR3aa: CASGGVPHYGYTF
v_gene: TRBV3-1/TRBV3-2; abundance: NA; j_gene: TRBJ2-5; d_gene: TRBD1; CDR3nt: TGTGCCAGCAGTCAAACCAACACAGGGGGCGGAGAGACCCAGTACTTC; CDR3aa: CASSQTNTGGGETQYF
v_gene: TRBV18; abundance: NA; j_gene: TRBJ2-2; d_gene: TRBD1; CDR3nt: TGTGCCAGCTCACCACCACGACAGGGTACCGGGGAGCTGTTTTTT; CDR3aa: CASSPPRQGTGELFF
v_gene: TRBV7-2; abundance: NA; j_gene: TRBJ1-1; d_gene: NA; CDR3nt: TGTGCCAGCAGCTTAATCTCAACAGGTCTAAGGAACACTGAAGCTTTCTTT; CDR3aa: CASSLISTGLRNTEAFF
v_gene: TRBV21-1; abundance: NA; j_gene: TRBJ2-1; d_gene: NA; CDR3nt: TGTGCCAGTCCCCCAGCTGGAGTAGCGGGAGCAGCCTACAATGAGCAGTTCTTC; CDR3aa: CASPPAGVAGAAYNEQFF
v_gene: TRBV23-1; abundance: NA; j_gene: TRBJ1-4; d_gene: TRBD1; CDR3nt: TGCGCCAGCAGTCAATCGAGGGGTCGACAGGGAGATGAAAAACTGTTTTTT; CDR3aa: CASSQSRGRQGDEKLFF
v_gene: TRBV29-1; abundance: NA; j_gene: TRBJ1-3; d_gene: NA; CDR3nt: TGCAGCGTAAAAGACCAGGTCGCCTCTGGAAACACCATATATTTT; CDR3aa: CSVKDQVASGNTIYF
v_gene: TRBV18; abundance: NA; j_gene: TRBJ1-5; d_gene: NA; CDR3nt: TGTGCCAGCTCGGAGACTTGGGGCAATCAGCCCCAGCATTTT; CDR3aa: CASSETWGNQPQHF
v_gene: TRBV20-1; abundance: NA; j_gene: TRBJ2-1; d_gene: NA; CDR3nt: TGCAGTGCTAGTCGGTCTGATGAGCAGTTCTTC; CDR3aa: CSASRSDEQFF
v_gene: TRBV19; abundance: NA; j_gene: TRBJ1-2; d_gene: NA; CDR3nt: TGTGCCAGTAGTAGAGGAGGGGTGAGCTATGGCTACACCTTC; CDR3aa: CASSRGGVSYGYTF
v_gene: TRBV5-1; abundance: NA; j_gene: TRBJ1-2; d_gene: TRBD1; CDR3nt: TGCGCCAGCAGCTTTCTGGACAGGGGGAATTTCTATGGCTACACCTTC; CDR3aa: CASSFLDRGNFYGYTF
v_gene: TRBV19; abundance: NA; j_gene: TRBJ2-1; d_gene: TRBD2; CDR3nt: TGTGCCAGTAGTACTGGGACTAGCGGGACGACCAATGAGCAGTTCTTC; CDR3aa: CASSTGTSGTTNEQFF
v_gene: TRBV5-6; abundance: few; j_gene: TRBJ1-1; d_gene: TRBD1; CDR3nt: TGTGCCAGCAGCTTGAGACAGGGAGAAGCTTTCTTT; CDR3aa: CASSLRQGEAFF
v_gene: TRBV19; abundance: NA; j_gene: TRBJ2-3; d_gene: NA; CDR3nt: TGTGCCAGTAGTGGTGGCGGACGGGGAGATACGCAGTATTTT; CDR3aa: CASSGGGRGDTQYF